Listed here are 17 T cell receptor beta chains from one sample, sequenced in a study of cytomegalovirus exposure and HLA in healthy donors. The primer mix had 60 Vbeta and 13 Jbeta primers. TCRdb keeps only in-frame clones here, not all; method: immunoSEQ multiplex PCR. Of tens of thousands of clones detected, approximately 83% appear once; the ten largest clones hold around 4.1%. The sequencing sample was made of PBMCs. These receptors came from a young man in good health and CMV-seronegative.

This chain connects TRBV7-9 to TRBJ2-2, with 9 bases that match TRBD2. The V segment lost 5 bases and the J segment 1 base; nucleotides outside the gene matches: 11. Germline CDR1 and CDR2: SEHNR and FQNEAQ (reference sequence). This CDR3 has 18 residues. CDR3: CASSPRSSGGRNTGELFF. In nucleotides, the CDR3 is TGTGCCAGCAGCCCTCGCTCAAGCGGGGGGCGGAACACCGGGGAGCTGTTTTTT.

The rearrangement joins TRBV9 to TRBJ1-5; D unresolved. The CDR3 sequence is 14 residues long. V dropped 2 bases and J dropped 1 base, with 7 bases sitting between them. Germline V CDR1 and CDR2: SGDLS, YYNGEE. Here the CDR3 DNA reads TGTGCCAGCAGCGTTGAGGGCAGCAATCAGCCCCAGCATTTT. It translates to CASSVEGSNQPQHF.

The chain has TRBV6-1 and TRBJ2-1, with 11 bases aligning to TRBD1. This CDR3 is built from 14 residues. Germline V gives CDR1 MNHNS, CDR2 SASEGT. The trim removed 7 bases at V and 9 bases at J, leaving 8 bases unmatched. The CDR3 DNA reads TGTGCCAGCAACCAGGACAGGGGGCGAAGTGAGCAGTTCTTC. Protein sequence: CASNQDRGRSEQFF.

The CDR3 DNA reads as TGTGCCAGCAGTTACTCTACGCTATACGAGCAGTACTTC. Its translation: CASSYSTLYEQYF. V is TRBV6-5 and J is TRBJ2-7; D remains unclear. The V end was cut by 0 bases, the J end by 4 bases, with 7 bases between. CDR1 is MNHEY, CDR2 SVGAGI, per germline. CDR3 length: 13 residues.

The genes are TRBV28 and TRBJ1-2; D gene uncertain. Germline V gives CDR1 MDHEN, CDR2 SYDVKM. The CDR3 is 13 residues long. The V gene lost 8 bases and the J gene lost 6 bases, with 16 bases spanning the gap. The CDR3 DNA is TGTGCCAGCGAAACAGTACGATGGGATGGCTACACCTTC. Residues: CASETVRWDGYTF.

The V gene is TRBV5-1, the J gene TRBJ1-3; D call uncertain. Trimming stripped 0 bases from V and 0 bases from J, with 4 bases between. CDR1 SGHRS and CDR2 YFSETQ come from the germline V gene. This CDR3 is 14 amino acids long. The CDR3, as DNA: TGCGCCAGCAGCTTGGGCAGCTCTGGAAACACCATATATTTT. As protein: CASSLGSSGNTIYF. The full variable domain, in which reference TRBV5-1 and TRBJ1-3 provide the parts outside the CDR3, is KAGVTQTPRYLIKTRGQQVTLSCSPISGHRSVSWYQQTPGQGLQFLFEYFSETQRNKGNFPGRFSGRQFSNSRSEMNVSTLELGDSALYLCASSLGSSGNTIYFGEGSWLTVV.

The chain combines TRBV7-2 with TRBJ2-5, with 7 bases fitting TRBD1. The J call may be incorrect, as the DNA end agrees better with TRBJ2-7. Germline loops: CDR1 SGHTA, CDR2 FQGNSA. This CDR3 region has 13 residues. The CDR3 DNA reads as TGTGCCAGCAGCTTCGGACAGGCCTACGAGCAGTACTTC. The encoded protein is CASSFGQAYEQYF.

This sequence joins TRBV6-4 and TRBJ2-3, with 11 bases fitting TRBD2. J was trimmed by 2 bases and V by 3 bases; bases with no gene match: 1. CDR3 size: 15 residues. The V gene's germline CDR1 is MRHNA and CDR2 SNTAGT. In DNA form, the CDR3 reads TGTGCCAGCAGTGATAGCGGGGGGGCCACAGATACGCAGTATTTT. Translating gives CASSDSGGATDTQYF.

V is TRBV9 and J is TRBJ1-6, with D possibly being TRBD1 (6 bases). The CDR3 is made up of 16 amino acids. Trimming pared 3 bases from V and 4 bases from J, leaving 14 bases between. The germline V gene has CDR1 SGDLS and CDR2 YYNGEE. The DNA of the CDR3 is TGTGCCAGCAGCGCCCGACAGGTACCATATAATTCACCCCTCCACTTT. This encodes CASSARQVPYNSPLHF.

The V call is TRBV4-2, the J call TRBJ2-3, with 10 bases fitting TRBD1. J lost 8 bases, V lost 4 bases, and 9 bases had no gene match. The CDR3 length is 15 residues. Germline V gives CDR1 LGHNA, CDR2 YNFKEQ. In DNA form, the CDR3 reads TGTGCCAGCAGCCCCCCGGGACAGGGGTCGGGTACGCAGTATTTT. It translates to CASSPPGQGSGTQYF.

This rearrangement joins TRBV29-1 to TRBJ2-2; D unresolved. Germline loops: CDR1 SQVTM, CDR2 ANQGSEA. The CDR3 covers 11 residues. V was clipped by 7 bases and J by 3 bases, with 6 bases between them. The CDR3 region has the DNA TGCAGCGCCGGGTACACCGGGGAGCTGTTTTTT. Encoded protein: CSAGYTGELFF.

This chain uses TRBV28 with TRBJ2-5, with a tentative D call TRBD1 (5 bases). The germline V and J ends were trimmed by 4 bases and 4 bases, with 10 bases remaining between them. The CDR3 is 13 amino acids. Germline assignment: CDR1 MDHEN and CDR2 SYDVKM. CDR3 bases: TGTGCCAGCAGTTACAGGACCCCAGAGACCCAGTACTTC. Translating gives CASSYRTPETQYF.

The chain is built from TRBV25-1 and TRBJ1-1; D unclear. Germline V gives CDR1 MGHDK, CDR2 SYGVNS. This CDR3 contains 13 residues. V lost 0 bases and J lost 4, with 6 bases in between. CDR3 protein: CASSEYGVTEAFF. The CDR3 DNA reads as TGTGCCAGCAGTGAATACGGGGTCACTGAAGCTTTCTTT.

The genes are TRBV19 and TRBJ2-7, with 9 bases matching TRBD2. Germline V lookup: CDR1 LNHDA, CDR2 SQIVND (reference sequence). The CDR3 spans 16 residues. The V gene end was trimmed by 5 bases and the J gene end by 7 bases; junction bases not matched to a gene: 15. CDR3 nucleotides: TGTGCCAGTAGTCCCACCAGCGGGAGGACCTCTAGGGAGCAGTACTTC. This sequence encodes CASSPTSGRTSREQYF.

The genes are TRBV2 and TRBJ2-7; 8 bases are shared with TRBD2. The CDR3 is 15 residues long. Trimming at V came to 6 bases and at J to 1 base, leaving 8 bases not matched to a gene. CDR1 and CDR2 from the germline V gene are SNHLY and FYNNEI. This chain's CDR3 is CASRKRAGASYEQYF. The CDR3 DNA reads TGTGCCAGCAGGAAAAGAGCGGGGGCGTCCTACGAGCAGTACTTC.

This chain uses TRBV11-2 with TRBJ1-1; D possibly corresponds to TRBD1 (5 bases). The CDR3 sequence is 14 residues long. With 0 bases removed from V and 4 bases from J, the gap between germline ends came to 9 bases. Germline loops: CDR1 SGHAT, CDR2 FQNNGV. The CDR3 nucleotides read TGTGCCAGCAGCTTAGATTTCGGGGGCACTGAAGCTTTCTTT. Protein: CASSLDFGGTEAFF.

This clone was seen just once. V is TRBV4-1 and J is TRBJ2-3; 9 nucleotides align to TRBD2. Germline V gene data show CDR1 as MGHRA and CDR2 as YSYEKL. After removal of 4 bases from V and 4 bases from J, the junction contained 6 bases not matched to a gene. This CDR3 contains 15 residues. Here the CDR3 reads CASSLSGSPPDTQYF. Written as DNA, the CDR3 is TGCGCCAGCAGCCTTAGCGGGAGCCCCCCAGATACGCAGTATTTT.